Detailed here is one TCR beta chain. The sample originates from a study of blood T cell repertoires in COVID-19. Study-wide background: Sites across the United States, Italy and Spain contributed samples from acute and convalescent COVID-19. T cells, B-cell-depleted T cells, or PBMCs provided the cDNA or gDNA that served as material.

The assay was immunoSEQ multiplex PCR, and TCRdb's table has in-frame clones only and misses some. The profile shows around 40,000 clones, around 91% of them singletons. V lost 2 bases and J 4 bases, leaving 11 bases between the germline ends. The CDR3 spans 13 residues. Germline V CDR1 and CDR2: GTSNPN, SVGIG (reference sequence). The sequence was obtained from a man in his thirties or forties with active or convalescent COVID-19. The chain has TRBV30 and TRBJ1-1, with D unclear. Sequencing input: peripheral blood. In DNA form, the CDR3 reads TGTGCCTGGAGTACAGCCGCTGGCACTGAAGCTTTCTTT. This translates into CAWSTAAGTEAFF.